The 27 T cell receptor beta chains below were found in one sample sequenced in a study of blood T cell repertoires in COVID-19. The table came from immunoSEQ multiplex PCR; TCRdb's copy has only in-frame clones and leaves some out. The sample lists about 270,000 clones, about 89% occurring once. Sequenced material: PBMCs or T cells enriched from blood (not recorded which). The receptors were sampled from a woman aged 18-30 years who had recovered from COVID-19.

The chain links TRBV29-1 to TRBJ1-5, with D perhaps matching TRBD1 (5 bases). Germline V gene sequence: CDR1 SQVTM, CDR2 ANQGSEA. The ends were cut back, 1 base at V and 7 bases at J, with 8 bases in the middle. CDR3 length equals 12 residues. In DNA form, the CDR3 reads TGCAGCGTTGAAGGGGGCGGACAGCCCCAGCATTTT. It yields the protein CSVEGGGQPQHF.

The chain employs TRBV15 and TRBJ2-7; 9 nucleotides match TRBD2. Trimming cost V 0 bases and J 7 bases; bases outside gene matches: 7. The CDR3 runs 15 residues. The V gene's germline CDR1 is LNHNV and CDR2 YYDKDF (reference sequence). The DNA for the CDR3 is TGTGCCACCAGCAGAGATCGCGGGGGGGGTGGAGAGCAGTACTTC. Translation gives CATSRDRGGGGEQYF.

This clone has a handful of counts. The chain employs TRBV11-3 and TRBJ2-2, with 10 nucleotides matching TRBD2. This CDR3 comprises 16 residues. The V and J ends lost 4 bases and 4 bases, in that order; junction bases with no gene match: 6. From germline, CDR1 is SGHNT and CDR2 YENEEA. The CDR3 coding sequence is TGTGCCAGCAGCTCTACTAGCGGGGCGTCCACCGGGGAGCTGTTTTTT. Protein: CASSSTSGASTGELFF.

J is TRBJ1-1 and V is TRBV19; D is undetermined. CDR3 size: 15 residues. The V and J ends lost 5 bases and 1 base respectively, with 14 bases between them. Looked up from germline, CDR1 is LNHDA and CDR2 is SQIVND (reference sequence). The CDR3 coding sequence is TGTGCCAGTAGTTTCAGTGCAGGTGCGAACACTGAAGCTTTCTTT. The encoded protein is CASSFSAGANTEAFF.

The V call is TRBV19, the J call TRBJ2-2; D remains unclear. The V end lost 4 bases, the J end lost 0 bases, and 6 bases lay between the germline ends. The CDR3 extends over 14 amino acids. Germline CDR1 and CDR2: LNHDA and SQIVND (reference sequence). CDR3 protein: CASSTTPNTGELFF. CDR3 nucleotides: TGTGCCAGTAGTACCACTCCGAACACCGGGGAGCTGTTTTTT.

This chain connects TRBV9 to TRBJ2-1; D might be TRBD2 (6 bases). Germline values: CDR1 SGDLS, CDR2 YYNGEE. V shed 0 bases and J shed 5 bases, with 12 bases lying between them. The CDR3 loop spans 15 amino acids. CDR3 sequence: CASSVGGAGHNEQFF. CDR3 nucleotide sequence: TGTGCCAGCAGCGTAGGCGGGGCGGGCCACAATGAGCAGTTCTTC.

The chain carries TRBV7-2 and TRBJ2-5, with TRBD1 matching 7 bases. The CDR3 totals 13 residues. With V trimmed by 5 bases and J by 4 bases, 4 bases remained unmatched. Germline V gene sequence: CDR1 SGHTA, CDR2 FQGNSA. CDR3 in DNA: TGTGCCAGCAGCAGGGGGCGTAGAGAGACCCAGTACTTC. It translates to CASSRGRRETQYF.

This chain links TRBV24-1 with TRBJ2-7; no clear D gene. The V and J ends lost 3 bases and 6 bases respectively, with 11 bases between them. This CDR3 has 13 amino acids. Per germline, CDR1 KGHDR and CDR2 SFDVKD. CDR3 nucleotide sequence: TGTGCCACCAGTGATCCTCCCCTTTCCGAGCAGTACTTC. Translating it yields CATSDPPLSEQYF.

The chain links TRBV30 to TRBJ1-3, with no clear D. Between the trimmed V and J ends, which lost 1 base and 0 bases, there was a span of 7 bases. This CDR3 comprises 14 residues. Germline-derived CDR1 and CDR2 are GTSNPN and SVGIG (reference sequence). This CDR3 is CAWSGRLSGNTIYF. The CDR3 coding sequence is TGTGCCTGGAGTGGCAGGCTCTCTGGAAACACCATATATTTT.

This clone came up once. The chain links TRBV29-1 to TRBJ2-1, with TRBD2 matching 9 bases. Trimming removed 4 bases from V and 0 bases from J; junction bases left unmatched: 1. The CDR3 runs 14 residues. In germline, CDR1 is SQVTM, CDR2 ANQGSEA. Here the CDR3 reads CSVVSGSSYNEQFF. The CDR3 coding sequence is TGCAGCGTTGTTAGCGGGAGCTCCTACAATGAGCAGTTCTTC.

The gene calls are TRBV6-5 and TRBJ1-5, with 7 bases identical to TRBD1. The CDR3 runs 13 residues. Germline trimming cut 5 bases from V and 4 bases from J; bases unmatched to any gene: 2. In germline, CDR1 is MNHEY, CDR2 SVGAGI. This CDR3 is CASSPTGNQPQHF. The CDR3 nucleotides are TGTGCCAGCAGTCCGACAGGGAATCAGCCCCAGCATTTT.

This chain joins TRBV6-1 and TRBJ1-2, with 10 bases identical to TRBD1. V lost 1 base to trimming and J lost 4 bases; unmatched junction nucleotides: 0. The CDR3 length is 14 residues. Germline CDR1 reads MNHNS; CDR2 reads SASEGT. The CDR3 here is CASSEGTGGYGYTF. The DNA for the CDR3 is TGTGCCAGCAGTGAAGGGACAGGGGGCTATGGCTACACCTTC.

The V call is TRBV7-9, the J call TRBJ1-3; D might be TRBD1 (5 bases). V lost 3 bases, J lost 1 base, and 7 bases lay in between. The CDR3 runs 14 residues. The germline gives CDR1 SEHNR, CDR2 FQNEAQ (reference sequence). CDR3 in DNA: TGTGCCAGCAGCTTCGACAGTTCTGGAAACACCATATATTTT. Amino acids: CASSFDSSGNTIYF.

The V call is TRBV18, the J call TRBJ2-6; D is uncertain. The CDR3 extends over 17 amino acids. Germline lookup yields CDR1 KGHSH and CDR2 LQKENI. The V end lost 6 bases, the J end lost 2 bases, and 17 bases lay between the germline ends. This CDR3 reads CASSPGAIKTGANVLTF. CDR3 coding DNA: TGTGCCAGCTCTCCCGGAGCTATAAAGACTGGGGCCAACGTCCTGACTTTC.

V gene TRBV27 combines with J gene TRBJ1-6; 8 bases agree with TRBD1. Germline CDR1 reads MNHEY; CDR2 reads SMNVEV (reference sequence). The length of the CDR3 is 14 residues. Trimming cost V 7 bases and J 8 bases; bases outside gene matches: 7. CDR3 coding DNA: TGTGCCAGCAAATCCGGGACAGGACATTCACCCCTCCACTTT. This sequence encodes CASKSGTGHSPLHF.

The V and J genes are TRBV19 and TRBJ1-2; a possible D gene is TRBD1 (5 bases). The V and J ends lost 3 bases and 2 bases respectively, with 13 bases between them. CDR1 and CDR2 from the germline V gene are LNHDA and SQIVND (reference sequence). The CDR3 consists of 15 residues. The CDR3 sequence is CASSIVTTENYGYTF. CDR3 DNA sequence: TGTGCCAGTAGTATCGTAACGACAGAAAACTATGGCTACACCTTC.

This clone was counted a few times. The chain employs TRBV20-1 and TRBJ2-7; TRBD1 agrees at 8 bases. Germline CDR1 reads DFQATT; CDR2 reads SNEGSKA (reference sequence). The ends lost 7 bases at V and 3 bases at J; junction bases unmatched: 2. CDR3 length: 11 residues. The CDR3 here is CSDRGDYEQYF. In DNA form, the CDR3 reads TGCAGTGACAGGGGGGACTACGAGCAGTACTTC.

The V gene is TRBV18, the J gene TRBJ2-7; no reliable D call. The ends were cut back, 3 bases at V and 7 bases at J, with 7 bases in the middle. The germline CDR1 and CDR2 sequences are KGHSH and LQKENI. This CDR3 comprises 11 residues. This CDR3 is CASSPNQEQYF. In DNA, the CDR3 is TGTGCCAGCTCACCTAATCAGGAGCAGTACTTC.

The J gene is TRBJ2-1, the V gene TRBV19; a possible D gene is TRBD2 (5 bases). The CDR3 is 13 residues long. With 9 bases removed from V and 5 bases from J, the gap between germline ends came to 14 bases. Germline assignment: CDR1 LNHDA and CDR2 SQIVND (reference sequence). The CDR3 is CARYGNPHNEQFF. CDR3 coding DNA: TGTGCCAGATACGGGAACCCCCACAATGAGCAGTTCTTC.

V gene TRBV7-8 combines with J gene TRBJ2-7; 7 bases agree with TRBD2. After removal of 1 base from V and 5 bases from J, the junction contained 17 bases not matched to a gene. Per the germline V gene, CDR1 is SGHVS and CDR2 is FQNEAQ. The CDR3 consists of 18 residues. CDR3 sequence (DNA): TGTGCCAGCAGCTTAGGGACCTGGGGGGGGTTCTGGCGGGACGAGCAGTACTTC. This codes for CASSLGTWGGFWRDEQYF.

Turning to this clone: The junction does not match germline at one end; this may be a read error. The chain employs TRBV19 and TRBJ1-2, with TRBD1 matching over 7 bases. The CDR3 is 17 amino acids. Germline CDR1 and CDR2: LNHDA and SQIVND (reference sequence). The CDR3 loop reads CASRPLPGQEGYYRYTF. The CDR3 DNA is TGTGCCAGTAGACCCCTCCCAGGACAGGAGGGGTACTATCGCTACACCTTC.

This chain joins TRBV7-2 and TRBJ2-1; no clear D. There are 15 residues in the CDR3. Germline CDR1 is SGHTA and CDR2 is FQGNSA. V was clipped by 1 base and J by 6 bases, with 13 bases between them. As DNA, the CDR3 is TGTGCCAGCAGCTTAGGGGCCTCCCTCCCCAATGAGCAGTTCTTC. Translating gives CASSLGASLPNEQFF.

The V and J genes are TRBV10-3 and TRBJ2-7; a weak D match, TRBD1 (5 bases). V was clipped by 4 bases and J by 12 bases, with 22 bases between them. Germline CDR1 ENHRY, CDR2 SYGVKD. This CDR3 has 14 amino acids. The CDR3 nucleotides read TGTGCCATCAGTGGGACAATAGGGGCATTAGGGCTGTACTTC. This codes for CAISGTIGALGLYF.

The table lists this clone with a count of one. The CDR3 DNA reads TGTGCCAGCAGTCCACGACAGGACTACGAGCAGTACTTC. This encodes CASSPRQDYEQYF. The chain joins TRBV28 to TRBJ2-7; maybe TRBD1 (6 bases). Trimming removed 5 bases from V and 3 bases from J, with 11 bases in between. This CDR3 contains 13 residues. Germline V gene data show CDR1 as MDHEN and CDR2 as SYDVKM.

This chain connects TRBV7-2 to TRBJ2-1, with TRBD2 identical over 8 bases. V dropped 1 base and J dropped 10; count of bases not matched to a gene: 9. Germline values: CDR1 SGHTA, CDR2 FQGNSA. The CDR3 is 15 amino acids. The CDR3 sequence is CASSLVRGLAGEQFF. The CDR3 coding sequence is TGTGCCAGCAGCTTAGTTCGAGGGCTAGCGGGCGAGCAGTTCTTC.

The chain links TRBV7-7 to TRBJ2-1; 12 bases agree with TRBD2. Per germline, CDR1 SSHAT and CDR2 FNYEAQ (reference sequence). Losses at the gene ends were 1 base for V and 8 bases for J; bases not matched to a gene: 3. The CDR3 covers 15 residues. The CDR3 here is CASSLGLAGVHEQFF. CDR3 DNA sequence: TGTGCCAGCAGCTTAGGACTAGCGGGAGTGCATGAGCAGTTCTTC.

The chain joins TRBV19 to TRBJ2-1, with 8 bases fitting TRBD2. Germline values: CDR1 LNHDA, CDR2 SQIVND (reference sequence). With 6 bases clipped from V and 8 bases from J, the junction kept 15 bases outside the gene matches. This CDR3 has 16 residues. The DNA for the CDR3 is TGTGCCAGTAGGGACTCGGGACTAGGGGGATTAGATGAGCAGTTCTTC. Amino acids: CASRDSGLGGLDEQFF.